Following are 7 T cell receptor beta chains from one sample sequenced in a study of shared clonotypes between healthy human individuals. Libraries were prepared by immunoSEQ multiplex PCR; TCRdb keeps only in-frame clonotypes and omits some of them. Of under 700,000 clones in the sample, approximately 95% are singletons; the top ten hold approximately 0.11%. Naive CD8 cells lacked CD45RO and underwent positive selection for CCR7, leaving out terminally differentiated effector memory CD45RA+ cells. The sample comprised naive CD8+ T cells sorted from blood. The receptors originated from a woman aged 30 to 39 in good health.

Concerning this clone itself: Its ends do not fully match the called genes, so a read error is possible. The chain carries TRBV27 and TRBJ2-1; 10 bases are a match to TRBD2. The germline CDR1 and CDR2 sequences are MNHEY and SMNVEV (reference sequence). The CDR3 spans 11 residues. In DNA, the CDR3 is TGCTCCACTAGCGGGATGCATGAGCAGTTCTTC. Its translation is CSTSGMHEQFF.

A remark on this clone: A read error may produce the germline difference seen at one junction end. CDR3 sequence: CASRVGGTGGKAFF. The CDR3 DNA is TGTGCCAGCAGGGTAGGAGGGACAGGGGGCAAAGCTTTCTTT. This chain joins TRBV9 and TRBJ1-1; 12 bases are shared with TRBD1. Looked up from germline, CDR1 is SGDLS and CDR2 is YYNGEE. The CDR3 length is 14 residues.

The CDR3 DNA follows: TGCGCCAGCAGTGAGTCTGGGTGGAGCACAGATACGCAGTATTTT. It specifies CASSESGWSTDTQYF. The V gene is TRBV10-2, the J gene TRBJ2-3; no definite D call. CDR1 is WSHSY, CDR2 SAAADI, per germline. The CDR3 length is 15 residues. Between the trimmed V and J ends, which lost 0 bases and 0 bases, there was a span of 7 bases.

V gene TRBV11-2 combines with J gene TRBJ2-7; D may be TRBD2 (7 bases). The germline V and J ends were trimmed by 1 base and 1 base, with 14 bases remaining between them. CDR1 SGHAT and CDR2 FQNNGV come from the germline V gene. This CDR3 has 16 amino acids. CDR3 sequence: CASSLGRRGGSYEQYF. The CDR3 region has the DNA TGTGCCAGCAGCTTAGGTCGCAGGGGAGGGTCCTACGAGCAGTACTTC. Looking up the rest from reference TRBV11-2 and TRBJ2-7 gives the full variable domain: EAGVAQSPRYKIIEKRQSVAFWCNPISGHATLYWYQQILGQGPKLLIQFQNNGVVDDSQLPKDRFSAERLKGVDSTLKIQPAKLEDSAVYLCASSLGRRGGSYEQYFGPGTRLTVT.

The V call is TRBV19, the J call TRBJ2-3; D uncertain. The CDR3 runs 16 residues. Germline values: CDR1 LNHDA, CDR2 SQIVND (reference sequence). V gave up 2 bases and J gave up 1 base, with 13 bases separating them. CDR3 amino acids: CASSIIFRSGTDTQYF. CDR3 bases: TGTGCCAGTAGTATAATATTCCGGAGCGGCACAGATACGCAGTATTTT.

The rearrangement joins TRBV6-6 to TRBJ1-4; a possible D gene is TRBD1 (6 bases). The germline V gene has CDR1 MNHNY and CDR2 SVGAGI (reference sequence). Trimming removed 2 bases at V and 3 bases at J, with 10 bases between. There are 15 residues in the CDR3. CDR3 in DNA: TGTGCCAGCAGTTACCACAGGGATTCTAATGAAAAACTGTTTTTT. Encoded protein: CASSYHRDSNEKLFF.

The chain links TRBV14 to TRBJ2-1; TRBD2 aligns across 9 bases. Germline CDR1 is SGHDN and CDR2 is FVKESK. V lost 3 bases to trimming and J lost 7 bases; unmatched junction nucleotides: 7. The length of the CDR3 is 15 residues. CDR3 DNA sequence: TGTGCCAGCAGCCAGGGACTAGCAGGGTGGAATGAGCAGTTCTTC. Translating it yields CASSQGLAGWNEQFF.